Here is one T cell receptor (beta chain) with its context. Its antigen is unidentified. Other nucleotide sequences in the sample specify the same CDR3. This sample is drawn from a study of CD8+ T cells in alopecia areata. CDR1 and CDR2 (germline): SGDLS, YYNGEE. The length of the CDR3 is 14 residues. With 0 bases removed from V and 0 bases from J, the gap between germline ends came to 7 bases. After isolation, RNA underwent reverse transcription to generate cDNA as the sequencing template. This table comes from immunoSEQ multiplex PCR, and its TCRdb copy is limited to in-frame clones, with some not included. The profile shows under 300,000 clones, about two thirds of them singletons. Collection of lesional scalp punch biopsies and peripheral blood was performed in alopecia areata patients. Study-level findings and limits: Among the cells sequenced in scalp samples are also the resident alphabeta T cells of normal skin. Especially in alopecia totalis/universalis, lesional scalp showed greater clonality than normal scalp did.

V is TRBV9 and J is TRBJ2-7, with D unresolved. This TCR was sampled from a human donor with alopecia areata. Here the sequenced sample was CD4+ T cells sorted from blood, taken at week 0. The CDR3 nucleotides read TGTGCCAGCAGCGTAGCCTCCAGCTCCTACGAGCAGTACTTC. Translated, it gives CASSVASSSYEQYF.